This TCR beta chain originates from a study of T cells in localized non-small cell lung cancer. Trimming took 1 base from V and 4 from J, leaving 17 bases between them. CDR3 length: 16 amino acids. The germline gives CDR1 SGHNT, CDR2 YENEEA. This clone is termed medium-sized (0.01 to 0.1%). What it binds is unknown. Broader study findings: Longer overall survival was seen with higher T cell density measured in blood.

Repertoires were generated with immunoSEQ multiplex PCR, while TCRdb's copy carries only in-frame clones and drops some. The table includes 2,000 to 2,500 clones, around a quarter detected once. This chain connects TRBV11-3 to TRBJ2-7, with a tentative D call TRBD1 (5 bases). The sequence was obtained from a woman aged 35 to 70 with stage III lung adenocarcinoma. The sequencing used lung tumor tissue, collected before any cancer treatment. CDR3 amino acids: CASSLGSVGAKYEQYF. The DNA of the CDR3 is TGTGCCAGCAGCTTAGGAAGTGTAGGGGCTAAATACGAGCAGTACTTC.